This T cell receptor beta chain was found in a study of vaccination and CD4 T cells after COVID-19. Study-wide background: Controls used CEFX viral epitopes (positive), HIV-1 Nef peptides (negative), or no peptide.

Oncomine TCR Beta short-read sequencing was applied to DNA from cultured CD4+ T cells. Genomic DNA extraction was carried out from cultured CD4+ T cells. TCRdb processed the PCR reads anew with MiXCR; each CDR3 protein has one entry. The data contain 9,000 to 10,000 distinct CDR3 sequences, about a third of them seen just once; the ten biggest clones take up over 15%. Treatment specified: approximately nine-day PBMC culture with coronavirus spike peptide pools or control peptides (ViraFEST assay). Those CD4+ T cells from the unexposed donor predate the COVID-19 pandemic (2011-2018). Four cold-coronavirus spikes and SARS-CoV-2 S/N served to probe CD4+ T cells taken from unexposed donors, cells permitting. With regard to this clonotype: The target antigen is unknown.

V lost 6 bases and J 7 bases, leaving 4 bases between the germline ends. Germline values: CDR1 MNHNS, CDR2 SASEGT. CDR3 length: 11 residues. The gene calls are TRBV6-1 and TRBJ1-6; D is ambiguous. The sample taken for sequencing was CD4+ T cells from blood, cultured in vitro. This sequence was found in a human donor in good health. The CDR3 DNA reads as TGTGCCAGCAGGGAAAATTCACCCCTCCACTTT. Protein product: CASRENSPLHF.